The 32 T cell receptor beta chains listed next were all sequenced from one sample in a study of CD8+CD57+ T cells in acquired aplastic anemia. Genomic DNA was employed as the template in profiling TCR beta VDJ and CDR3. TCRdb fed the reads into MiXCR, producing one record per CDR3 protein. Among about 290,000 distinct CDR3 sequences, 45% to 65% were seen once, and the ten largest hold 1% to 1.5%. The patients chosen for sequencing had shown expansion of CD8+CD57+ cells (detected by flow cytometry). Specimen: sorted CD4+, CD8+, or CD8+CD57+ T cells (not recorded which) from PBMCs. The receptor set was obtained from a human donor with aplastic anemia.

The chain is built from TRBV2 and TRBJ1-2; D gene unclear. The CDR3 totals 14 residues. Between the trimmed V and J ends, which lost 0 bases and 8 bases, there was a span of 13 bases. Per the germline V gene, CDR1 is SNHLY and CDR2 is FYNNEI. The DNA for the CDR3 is TGTGCCAGCAGTGAAGCGCGGGGTCCGCAGGGCTACACCTTC. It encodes CASSEARGPQGYTF.

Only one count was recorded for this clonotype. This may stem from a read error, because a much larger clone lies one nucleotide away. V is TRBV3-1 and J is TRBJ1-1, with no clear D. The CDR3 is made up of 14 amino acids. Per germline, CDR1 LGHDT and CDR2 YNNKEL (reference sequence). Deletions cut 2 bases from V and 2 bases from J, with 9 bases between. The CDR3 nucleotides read TGTGCCAGCAGCCAAAGGACCGTAAACACTGAAGCTTTCTTT. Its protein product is CASSQRTVNTEAFF. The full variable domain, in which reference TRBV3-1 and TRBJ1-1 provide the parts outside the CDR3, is DTAVSQTPKYLVTQMGNDKSIKCEQNLGHDTMYWYKQDSKKFLKIMFSYNNKELIINETVPNRFSPKSPDKAHLNLHINSLELGDSAVYFCASSQRTVNTEAFFGQGTRLTVV.

As DNA, the CDR3 is TGTGCCACCAGTGGGCGAGGGGGCGGGGAGCTGTTTTTT. Encoded protein: CATSGRGGGELFF. This chain uses TRBV15 with TRBJ2-2; maybe TRBD1 (6 bases). The length of the CDR3 is 13 residues. The V end was cut by 6 bases, the J end by 7 bases, with 12 bases between. The germline CDR1 and CDR2 sequences are LNHNV and YYDKDF (reference sequence).

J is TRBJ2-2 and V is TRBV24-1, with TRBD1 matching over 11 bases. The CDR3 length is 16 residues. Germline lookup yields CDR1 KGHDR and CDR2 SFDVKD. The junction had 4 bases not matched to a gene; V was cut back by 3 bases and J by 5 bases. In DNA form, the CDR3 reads TGTGCCACCAGTGATCAGGACAGGGGGCAAACCGGGGAGCTGTTTTTT. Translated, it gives CATSDQDRGQTGELFF.

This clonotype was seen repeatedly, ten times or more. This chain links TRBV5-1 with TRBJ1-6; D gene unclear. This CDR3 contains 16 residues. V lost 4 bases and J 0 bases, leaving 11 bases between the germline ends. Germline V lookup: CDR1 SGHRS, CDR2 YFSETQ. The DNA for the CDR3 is TGCGCCAGCAGCCTTCGGCGGAGCTCCTATAATTCACCCCTCCACTTT. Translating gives CASSLRRSSYNSPLHF.

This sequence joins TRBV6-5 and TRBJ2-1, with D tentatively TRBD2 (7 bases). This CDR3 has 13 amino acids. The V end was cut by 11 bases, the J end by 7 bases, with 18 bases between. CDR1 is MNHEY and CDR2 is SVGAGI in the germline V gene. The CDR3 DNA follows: TGTGCCGCGAGTCGGGGGGCCTTGAATGAGCAGTTCTTC. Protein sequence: CAASRGALNEQFF.

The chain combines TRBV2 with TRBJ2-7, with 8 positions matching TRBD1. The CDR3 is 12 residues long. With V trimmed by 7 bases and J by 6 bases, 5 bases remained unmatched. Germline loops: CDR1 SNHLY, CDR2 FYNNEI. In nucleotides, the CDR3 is TGTGCCAGCACGGACAGGGCGGGCGAGCAGTACTTC. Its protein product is CASTDRAGEQYF.

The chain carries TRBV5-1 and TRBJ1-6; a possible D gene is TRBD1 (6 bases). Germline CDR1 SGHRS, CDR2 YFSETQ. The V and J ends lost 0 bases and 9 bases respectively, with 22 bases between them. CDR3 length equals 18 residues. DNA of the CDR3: TGCGCCAGCAGCTTGGTGTCTAGCGGGGGGCGAGTAGGTTCACCCCTCCACTTT. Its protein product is CASSLVSSGGRVGSPLHF.

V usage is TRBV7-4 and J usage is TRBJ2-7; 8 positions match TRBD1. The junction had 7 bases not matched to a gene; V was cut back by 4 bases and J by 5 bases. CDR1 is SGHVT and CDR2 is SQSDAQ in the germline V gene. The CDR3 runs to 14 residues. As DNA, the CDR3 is TGTGCCAGCAGCTGGGGGGACAGGCCAAACGAGCAGTACTTC. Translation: CASSWGDRPNEQYF.

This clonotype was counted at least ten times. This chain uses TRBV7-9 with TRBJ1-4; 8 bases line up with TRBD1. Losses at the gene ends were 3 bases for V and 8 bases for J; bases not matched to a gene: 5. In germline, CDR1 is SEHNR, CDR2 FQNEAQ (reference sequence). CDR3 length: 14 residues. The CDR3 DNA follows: TGTGCCAGCAGCTTCGGACAGGGTGGAGAAAAACTGTTTTTT. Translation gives CASSFGQGGEKLFF.

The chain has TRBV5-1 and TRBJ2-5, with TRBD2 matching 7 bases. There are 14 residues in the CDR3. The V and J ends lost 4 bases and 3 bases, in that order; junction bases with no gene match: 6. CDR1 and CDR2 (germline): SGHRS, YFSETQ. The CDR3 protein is CASSPGLLKETQYF. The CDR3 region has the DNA TGCGCCAGCAGCCCGGGACTACTTAAAGAGACCCAGTACTTC.

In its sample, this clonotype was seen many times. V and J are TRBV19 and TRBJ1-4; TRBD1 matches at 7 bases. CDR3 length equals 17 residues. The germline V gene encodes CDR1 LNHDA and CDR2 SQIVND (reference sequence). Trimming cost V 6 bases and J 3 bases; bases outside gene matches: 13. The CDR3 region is CASSPIDRVEANEKLFF. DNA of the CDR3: TGTGCCAGTAGCCCAATCGACAGGGTTGAAGCTAATGAAAAACTGTTTTTT.

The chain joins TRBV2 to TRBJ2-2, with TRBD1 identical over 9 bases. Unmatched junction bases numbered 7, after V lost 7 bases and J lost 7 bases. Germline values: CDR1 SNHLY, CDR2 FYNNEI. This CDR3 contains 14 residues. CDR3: CASKGGQGDGELFF. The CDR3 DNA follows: TGTGCCAGCAAGGGGGGACAGGGAGACGGGGAGCTGTTTTTT.

The CDR3 is CASSLDSANTGELFF. CDR3 coding DNA: TGTGCCAGCAGCTTGGACAGCGCGAACACCGGGGAGCTGTTTTTT. The chain is built from TRBV5-5 and TRBJ2-2; D is ambiguous. This CDR3 region has 15 residues. V was cut by 0 bases and J by 0 bases, with 6 bases left in between. CDR1 is SGHKS, CDR2 YYEKEE, per germline (reference sequence).

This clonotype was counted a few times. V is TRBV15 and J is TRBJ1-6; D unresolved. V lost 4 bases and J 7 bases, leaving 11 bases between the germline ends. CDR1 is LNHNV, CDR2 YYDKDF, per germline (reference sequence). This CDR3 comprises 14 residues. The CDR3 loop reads CATSNRVPNSPLHF. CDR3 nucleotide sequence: TGTGCCACCAGCAACCGGGTTCCGAATTCACCCCTCCACTTT.

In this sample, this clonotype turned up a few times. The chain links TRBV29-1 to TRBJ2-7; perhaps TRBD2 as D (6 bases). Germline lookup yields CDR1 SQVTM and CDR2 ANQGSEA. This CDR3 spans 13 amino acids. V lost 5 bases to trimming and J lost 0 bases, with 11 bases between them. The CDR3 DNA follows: TGCAGCGTTTCCTGGGGAGGCTCCTACGAGCAGTACTTC. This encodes CSVSWGGSYEQYF.

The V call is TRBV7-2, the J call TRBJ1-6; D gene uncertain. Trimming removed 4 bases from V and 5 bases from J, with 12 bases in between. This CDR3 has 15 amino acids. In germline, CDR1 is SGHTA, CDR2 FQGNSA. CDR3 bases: TGTGCCAGCAGCTCCCTGACGAGTCATAATTCACCCCTCCACTTT. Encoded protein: CASSSLTSHNSPLHF.

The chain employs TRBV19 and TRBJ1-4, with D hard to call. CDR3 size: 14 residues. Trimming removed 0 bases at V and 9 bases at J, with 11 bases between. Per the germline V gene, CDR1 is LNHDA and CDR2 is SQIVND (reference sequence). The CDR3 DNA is TGTGCCAGTAGTATAGACGGCGAAGCGAAAAAACTGTTTTTT. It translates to CASSIDGEAKKLFF.

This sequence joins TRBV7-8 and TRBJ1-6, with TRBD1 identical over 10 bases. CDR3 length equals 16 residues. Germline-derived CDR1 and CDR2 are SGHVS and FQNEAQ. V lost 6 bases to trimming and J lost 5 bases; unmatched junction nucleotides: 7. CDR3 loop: CASREDRGGNNSPLHF. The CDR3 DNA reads TGTGCCAGCAGGGAGGACAGGGGGGGAAATAATTCACCCCTCCACTTT.

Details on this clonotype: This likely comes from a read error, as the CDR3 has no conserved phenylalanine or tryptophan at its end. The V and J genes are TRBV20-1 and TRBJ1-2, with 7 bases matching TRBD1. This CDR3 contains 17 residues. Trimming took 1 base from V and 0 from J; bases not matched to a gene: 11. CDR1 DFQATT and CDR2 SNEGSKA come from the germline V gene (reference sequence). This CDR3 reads CSARAGGANQANYGYTL. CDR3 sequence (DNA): TGCAGTGCTAGAGCAGGGGGGGCGAACCAAGCTAACTATGGCTACACCCTC.

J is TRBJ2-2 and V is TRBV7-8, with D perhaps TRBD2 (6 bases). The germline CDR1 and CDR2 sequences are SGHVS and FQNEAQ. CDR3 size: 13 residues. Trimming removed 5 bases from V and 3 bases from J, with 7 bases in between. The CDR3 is CASSGGYTGELFF. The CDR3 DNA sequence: TGTGCCAGCAGCGGGGGGTACACCGGGGAGCTGTTTTTT.

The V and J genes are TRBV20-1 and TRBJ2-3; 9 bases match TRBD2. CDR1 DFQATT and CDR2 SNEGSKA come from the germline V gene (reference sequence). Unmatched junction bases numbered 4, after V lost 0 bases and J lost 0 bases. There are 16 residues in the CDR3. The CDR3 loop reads CSARDPGTSSTDTQYF. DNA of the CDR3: TGCAGTGCTAGAGACCCCGGGACTAGCAGCACAGATACGCAGTATTTT.

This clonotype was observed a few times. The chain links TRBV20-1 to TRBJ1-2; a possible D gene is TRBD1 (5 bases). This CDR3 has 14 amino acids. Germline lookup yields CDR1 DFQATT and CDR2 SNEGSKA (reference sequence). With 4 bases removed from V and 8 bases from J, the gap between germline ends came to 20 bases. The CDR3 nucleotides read TGCAGTGCTACCTCACCCGGGGCACGGAGGGGCTACACCTTC. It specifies CSATSPGARRGYTF.

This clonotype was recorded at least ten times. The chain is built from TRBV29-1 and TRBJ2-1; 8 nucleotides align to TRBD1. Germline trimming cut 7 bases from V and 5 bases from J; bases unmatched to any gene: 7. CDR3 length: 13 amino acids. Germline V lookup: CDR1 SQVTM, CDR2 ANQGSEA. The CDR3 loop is CSGGGQGHNEQFF. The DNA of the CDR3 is TGCAGCGGGGGTGGACAGGGTCACAATGAGCAGTTCTTC.

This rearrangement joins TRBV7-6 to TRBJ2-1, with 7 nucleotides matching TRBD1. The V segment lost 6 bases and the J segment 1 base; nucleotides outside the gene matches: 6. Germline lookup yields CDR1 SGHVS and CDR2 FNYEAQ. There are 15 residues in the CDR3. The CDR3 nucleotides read TGTGCCAGCAGTTTACAGACAGGGTCCTACAATGAGCAGTTCTTC. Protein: CASSLQTGSYNEQFF.

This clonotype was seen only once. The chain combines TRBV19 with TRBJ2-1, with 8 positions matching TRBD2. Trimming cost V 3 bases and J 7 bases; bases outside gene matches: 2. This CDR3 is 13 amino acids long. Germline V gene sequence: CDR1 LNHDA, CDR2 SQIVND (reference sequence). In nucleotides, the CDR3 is TGTGCCAGTAGTATTCGGGGGGGGAATGAGCAGTTCTTC. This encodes CASSIRGGNEQFF.

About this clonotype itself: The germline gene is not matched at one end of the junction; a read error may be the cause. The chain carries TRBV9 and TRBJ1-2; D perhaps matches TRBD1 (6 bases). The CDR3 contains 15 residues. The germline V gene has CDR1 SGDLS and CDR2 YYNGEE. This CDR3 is CASSVGGGTPYGYTF. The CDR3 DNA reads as TGCGCCAGCAGCGTAGGGGGGGGGACTCCGTATGGCTACACCTTC.

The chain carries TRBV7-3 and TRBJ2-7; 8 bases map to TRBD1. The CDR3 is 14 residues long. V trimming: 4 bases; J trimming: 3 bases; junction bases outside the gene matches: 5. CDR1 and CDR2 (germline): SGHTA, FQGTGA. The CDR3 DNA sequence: TGTGCCAGCAGCTCAGGACAGGGTAACTACGAGCAGTACTTC. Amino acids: CASSSGQGNYEQYF.

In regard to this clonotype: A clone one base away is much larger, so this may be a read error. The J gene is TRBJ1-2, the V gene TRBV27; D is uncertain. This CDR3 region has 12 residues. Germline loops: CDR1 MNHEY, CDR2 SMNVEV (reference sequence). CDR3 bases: TGTGCCAGCGGTTTACCGGGAGGGGGCTACACCTTC. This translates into CASGLPGGGYTF.

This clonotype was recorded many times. This CDR3 reads CATRGAGANVLTF. CDR3 nucleotide sequence: TGTGCCACCAGGGGTGCTGGGGCCAACGTCCTGACTTTC. V is TRBV15 and J is TRBJ2-6; D is unresolved. Germline V gene lookup returns CDR1 LNHNV and CDR2 YYDKDF (reference sequence). The length of the CDR3 is 13 residues. V dropped 6 bases and J dropped 2 bases, with 5 bases sitting between them.

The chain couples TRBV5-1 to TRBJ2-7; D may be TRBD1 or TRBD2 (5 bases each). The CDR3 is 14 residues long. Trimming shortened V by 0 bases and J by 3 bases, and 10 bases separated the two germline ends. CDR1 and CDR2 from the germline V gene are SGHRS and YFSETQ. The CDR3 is CASSLEGEYYEQYF. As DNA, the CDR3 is TGCGCCAGCAGCTTGGAAGGGGAGTACTACGAGCAGTACTTC.

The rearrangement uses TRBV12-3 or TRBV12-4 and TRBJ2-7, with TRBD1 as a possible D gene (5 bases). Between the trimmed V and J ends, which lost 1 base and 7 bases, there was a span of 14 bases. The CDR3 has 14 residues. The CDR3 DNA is TGTGCCAGCAGTTTAGATCGGTACAGGCCGGAGCAGTACTTC. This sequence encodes CASSLDRYRPEQYF.